This TCR beta chain was profiled in a study of blood T cell repertoires in COVID-19. Here immunoSEQ multiplex PCR was the method, and the copy in TCRdb shows in-frame clones only, minus some. The table shows approximately 200,000 clones, with around nine tenths occurring only once. This CDR3 contains 17 residues. Trimming pared 4 bases from V and 5 bases from J, leaving 21 bases between. Germline V lookup: CDR1 SGHRS, CDR2 YFSETQ. Sequenced sample: peripheral blood. The V gene is TRBV5-1, the J gene TRBJ2-2, with a possible D match to TRBD1 (6 bases). The receptor comes from a man aged 60 to 69 who had recovered from COVID-19. CDR3: CASSLPSDRRQTGELFF. The CDR3 region has the DNA TGCGCCAGCAGCCTCCCCTCCGACAGGAGGCAAACCGGGGAGCTGTTTTTT.